This is a list of T cell receptor beta chains from one sample in a study of OX40 agonist ivuxolimab in advanced cancers. Clones were read by immunoSEQ multiplex PCR, and TCRdb kept only the in-frame ones, dropping some. The top ten clones hold approximately 6.8% of a sample with 65,000 to 80,000 clones, roughly 80% of them seen once. Source: CD4+ or CD8+ T cells sorted from blood, taken in a trial of the OX40 agonist ivuxolimab. The receptors come from an adult with an advanced solid tumor such as melanoma, head and neck, liver or kidney cancer. Each CDR3 is given with its conserved first and last residue. Fields, in order: clone size, D gene, J gene, V gene, CDR3 DNA, CDR3 protein. The D gene is left open where the match is weak. A row's size may be missing; if present it is once, few, many or a size class.

clone_size: -
d_call: TRBD1
j_call: TRBJ1-4
v_call: TRBV19
cdr3_nt: TGTGCCAGTAGTCCTCCGGGACAGGGTGAAAAACTGTTTTTT
cdr3_aa: CASSPPGQGEKLFF

clone_size: -
d_call: -
j_call: TRBJ2-5
v_call: TRBV13
cdr3_nt: TGTGCCAGCAGCCTGGACTGGTGGCAAGAGACCCAGTACTTC
cdr3_aa: CASSLDWWQETQYF

clone_size: medium-sized
d_call: TRBD1
j_call: TRBJ2-7
v_call: TRBV5-5
cdr3_nt: TGTGCCAGCAGCTTGGAACCAGGGGGTGATGGCTACGAGCAGTACTTC
cdr3_aa: CASSLEPGGDGYEQYF

clone_size: few
d_call: -
j_call: TRBJ1-1
v_call: TRBV7-9
cdr3_nt: TGTGCCAGCAGCCAAGCAGGGGACGTCGTGGCTTTCTTT
cdr3_aa: CASSQAGDVVAFF

clone_size: once
d_call: TRBD2
j_call: TRBJ2-1
v_call: TRBV9
cdr3_nt: TGTGCCAGCAGCCTACTAGCGGGGGGATACAATGAGCAGTTCTTC
cdr3_aa: CASSLLAGGYNEQFF

clone_size: -
d_call: TRBD1
j_call: TRBJ1-1
v_call: TRBV2
cdr3_nt: TGTGCCAGCAGGCTCGACAGGGACACTGAAGCTTTCTTT
cdr3_aa: CASRLDRDTEAFF

clone_size: -
d_call: -
j_call: TRBJ1-6
v_call: TRBV5-1
cdr3_nt: TGCGCCAGCAGCTCCGACAAGAATAATTCACCCCTCCACTTT
cdr3_aa: CASSSDKNNSPLHF

clone_size: -
d_call: TRBD2
j_call: TRBJ2-2
v_call: TRBV15
cdr3_nt: TGTGCCACCAGCAGAGATCCCCGGGCGGGAGGGGTGATCACCGGGGAGCTGTTTTTT
cdr3_aa: CATSRDPRAGGVITGELFF

clone_size: -
d_call: TRBD1
j_call: TRBJ2-2
v_call: TRBV2
cdr3_nt: TGTGCCAGCAGTCCTCAAAGCGGGACAGGGGGCGGGGAGCTGTTTTTT
cdr3_aa: CASSPQSGTGGGELFF

clone_size: -
d_call: TRBD2
j_call: TRBJ2-7
v_call: TRBV27
cdr3_nt: TGTGCCAGCAGTCAACGGACTAGCGGCTACTACGAGCAGTACTTC
cdr3_aa: CASSQRTSGYYEQYF

clone_size: -
d_call: TRBD1
j_call: TRBJ2-5
v_call: TRBV9
cdr3_nt: TGTGCCAGCAGCGTAGGCCTGGGACAGGGAGAGACCCAGTACTTC
cdr3_aa: CASSVGLGQGETQYF

clone_size: -
d_call: -
j_call: TRBJ1-4
v_call: TRBV28
cdr3_nt: TGTGCCAGCAGTACCAGGACAGCAGATAATGAAAAACTGTTTTTT
cdr3_aa: CASSTRTADNEKLFF

clone_size: once
d_call: -
j_call: TRBJ2-3
v_call: TRBV6-4
cdr3_nt: TGTGCCAGCAGTGATACCTTCACAGATACGCAGTATTTT
cdr3_aa: CASSDTFTDTQYF

clone_size: -
d_call: -
j_call: TRBJ1-2
v_call: TRBV5-4
cdr3_nt: TGTGCCAGCACCAATCCCTGGGGGGATGGCTACACCTTC
cdr3_aa: CASTNPWGDGYTF

clone_size: -
d_call: TRBD1
j_call: TRBJ1-5
v_call: TRBV28
cdr3_nt: TGTGCCAGCAGCCTAGGACAGGGGCTGGCTCAGCCCCAGCATTTT
cdr3_aa: CASSLGQGLAQPQHF

clone_size: -
d_call: -
j_call: TRBJ2-2
v_call: TRBV6-4
cdr3_nt: TGTGCCAGCAGTGAGACGGGCACCGGGGAGCTGTTTTTT
cdr3_aa: CASSETGTGELFF

clone_size: -
d_call: -
j_call: TRBJ2-3
v_call: TRBV19
cdr3_nt: TGTGCCAGTAGTATAGGCAGTAGCACAGATACGCAGTATTTT
cdr3_aa: CASSIGSSTDTQYF

clone_size: -
d_call: -
j_call: TRBJ1-2
v_call: TRBV18
cdr3_nt: TGTGCCAGCTCACCAGGTTCCCCCGGCTACACCTTC
cdr3_aa: CASSPGSPGYTF

clone_size: -
d_call: -
j_call: TRBJ1-4
v_call: TRBV2
cdr3_nt: TGTGCCAGCACGGAGGATATCGGTGAAAAACTGTTTTTT
cdr3_aa: CASTEDIGEKLFF

clone_size: -
d_call: -
j_call: TRBJ1-3
v_call: TRBV6-5
cdr3_nt: TGTGCCTCGAAGCAGTCCTCTGGAAACACCATATATTTT
cdr3_aa: CASKQSSGNTIYF

clone_size: -
d_call: TRBD2
j_call: TRBJ2-7
v_call: TRBV19
cdr3_nt: TGTGCCAGTATGCCTAGCGGGAGTGGGTCCTACGAGCAGTACTTC
cdr3_aa: CASMPSGSGSYEQYF

clone_size: -
d_call: -
j_call: TRBJ1-1
v_call: TRBV5-4
cdr3_nt: TGTGCCAGCAGCTTAGGGGGGCGGGGGATGGACACTGAAGCTTTCTTT
cdr3_aa: CASSLGGRGMDTEAFF

clone_size: -
d_call: -
j_call: TRBJ2-3
v_call: TRBV9
cdr3_nt: TGTGCCAGCAGCCGGTCTAGCGACTTAGTGGATACGCAGTATTTT
cdr3_aa: CASSRSSDLVDTQYF

clone_size: -
d_call: -
j_call: TRBJ1-5
v_call: TRBV6-6
cdr3_nt: TGTGCCAGTTCGCGGAAGGAGGATCAGCCCCAGCATTTT
cdr3_aa: CASSRKEDQPQHF

clone_size: -
d_call: TRBD1
j_call: TRBJ2-5
v_call: TRBV28
cdr3_nt: TGTGCCAGCAGTTCCACGGACAGGGAGACCCAGTACTTC
cdr3_aa: CASSSTDRETQYF

clone_size: -
d_call: TRBD2
j_call: TRBJ2-7
v_call: TRBV5-1
cdr3_nt: TGCGCCAGCAGCCCCTTTTTAGCGGGACCGTACGAGCAGTACTTC
cdr3_aa: CASSPFLAGPYEQYF

clone_size: -
d_call: -
j_call: TRBJ2-5
v_call: TRBV11-1
cdr3_nt: TGTGCCAGCAGCTTAGCTCGCCCGGACGAGACCCAGTACTTC
cdr3_aa: CASSLARPDETQYF

clone_size: -
d_call: TRBD1
j_call: TRBJ1-2
v_call: TRBV5-6
cdr3_nt: TGTGCCAGCAGCTCCCCCACAGGACAGGGGGCGCGGGGCTACACCTTC
cdr3_aa: CASSSPTGQGARGYTF

clone_size: once
d_call: -
j_call: TRBJ1-1
v_call: TRBV5-1
cdr3_nt: TGCGCCAGCAGCTTGTCTTCGACAGTCGGAAGCACTGAAGCTTTCTTT
cdr3_aa: CASSLSSTVGSTEAFF

clone_size: few
d_call: -
j_call: TRBJ2-7
v_call: TRBV20-1
cdr3_nt: TGCAGCCCTCAACGGCTCTACGAGCAGTACTTC
cdr3_aa: CSPQRLYEQYF

clone_size: few
d_call: -
j_call: TRBJ1-1
v_call: TRBV30
cdr3_nt: TGTGCCTGGAGTGTATCCCCTGAAGCTTTCTTT
cdr3_aa: CAWSVSPEAFF

clone_size: -
d_call: -
j_call: TRBJ1-4
v_call: TRBV5-4
cdr3_nt: TGTGCCAGCAGCCGTCGGACAGCCGGGGAAGAAAAACTGTTTTTT
cdr3_aa: CASSRRTAGEEKLFF

clone_size: -
d_call: -
j_call: TRBJ2-1
v_call: TRBV9
cdr3_nt: TGTGCCAGCGCAGAGGGGGTTTTTAACAATGAGCAGTTCTTC
cdr3_aa: CASAEGVFNNEQFF

clone_size: -
d_call: -
j_call: TRBJ1-1
v_call: TRBV10-3
cdr3_nt: TGTGCCATCAGAGGACAGCGGAACACTGAAGCTTTCTTT
cdr3_aa: CAIRGQRNTEAFF

clone_size: -
d_call: TRBD2
j_call: TRBJ2-7
v_call: TRBV19
cdr3_nt: TGTGCCAGTACTCCGACTAGCGGAATCTCCTACGAGCAGTACTTC
cdr3_aa: CASTPTSGISYEQYF

clone_size: -
d_call: -
j_call: TRBJ1-4
v_call: TRBV6-1
cdr3_nt: TGTGCCAGCAGAAAAAATGAAAAACTGTTTTTT
cdr3_aa: CASRKNEKLFF

clone_size: -
d_call: TRBD1
j_call: TRBJ1-6
v_call: TRBV5-1
cdr3_nt: TGCGCCAGCAGCTTGGTCGACAGGGGATCCTATAATTCACCCCTCCACTTT
cdr3_aa: CASSLVDRGSYNSPLHF

clone_size: -
d_call: TRBD1
j_call: TRBJ1-1
v_call: TRBV18
cdr3_nt: TGTGCCAGCTCGCCGGGACAGGGGATTGAAGCTTTCTTT
cdr3_aa: CASSPGQGIEAFF

clone_size: -
d_call: -
j_call: TRBJ1-6
v_call: TRBV4-2
cdr3_nt: TGTGCCAGCAGCCAAGACAGGGAATCACCCCTCCACTTT
cdr3_aa: CASSQDRESPLHF

clone_size: -
d_call: -
j_call: TRBJ2-1
v_call: TRBV15
cdr3_nt: TGTGCCACCAGCAGAGTTGCGGGATCCTACAATGAGCAGTTCTTC
cdr3_aa: CATSRVAGSYNEQFF

clone_size: -
d_call: TRBD1
j_call: TRBJ1-2
v_call: TRBV7-2
cdr3_nt: TGTGCCAGCAGCCTACAGGGGGTTGGAAGCTATGGCTACACCTTC
cdr3_aa: CASSLQGVGSYGYTF